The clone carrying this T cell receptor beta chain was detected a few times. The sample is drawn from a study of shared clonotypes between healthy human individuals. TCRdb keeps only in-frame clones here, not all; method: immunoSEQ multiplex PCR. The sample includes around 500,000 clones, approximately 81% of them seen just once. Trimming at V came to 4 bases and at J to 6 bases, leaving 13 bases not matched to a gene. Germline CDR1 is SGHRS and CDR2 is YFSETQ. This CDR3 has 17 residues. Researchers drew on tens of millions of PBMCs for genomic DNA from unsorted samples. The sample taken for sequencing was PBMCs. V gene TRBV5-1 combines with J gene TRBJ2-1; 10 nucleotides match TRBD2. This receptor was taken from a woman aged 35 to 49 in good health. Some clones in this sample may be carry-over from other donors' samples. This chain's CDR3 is CASSPRVAGGVGNEQFF. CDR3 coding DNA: TGCGCCAGCAGCCCTAGAGTAGCGGGAGGTGTCGGCAATGAGCAGTTCTTC.